A selection of T cell receptor beta chains follows, all from one sample in a study of cytomegalovirus exposure and HLA in healthy donors. Generated by immunoSEQ multiplex PCR, the TCRdb table keeps only in-frame clones and is missing some. The sample lists a few hundred thousand clones; roughly 85% were seen once. The sample taken for sequencing was PBMCs. The receptor set was obtained from a man younger than 35 in good health and CMV-seronegative. The CDR3 runs from the conserved cysteine through the conserved F or W. Fields, in order: clone size, J gene, D gene, V gene, CDR3 protein, CDR3 DNA. A D gene is named only where the DNA matches it firmly. Clone sizes are given selectively: once, few, many, or a class where the clone is expanded.

- TRBJ2-7 - TRBV12-2 CASRYGLAGGREQYF TGTGCAAGTCGCTACGGACTAGCGGGGGGGAGAGAGCAGTACTTC
- TRBJ2-7 TRBD1 TRBV27 CASRPKTGVLYF TGTGCCAGCAGGCCAAAAACAGGGGTCCTGTACTTC
- TRBJ1-6 - TRBV6-1 CASSEPPGNSPLHF TGTGCCAGCAGTGAACCGCCGGGGAATTCACCCCTCCACTTT
- TRBJ1-1 - TRBV7-9 CASSADTGSEAFF TGTGCCAGCAGCGCTGACACAGGTAGTGAAGCTTTCTTT
few TRBJ2-5 - TRBV7-9 CASSPTEETQYF TGTGCCAGCAGCCCTACCGAAGAGACCCAGTACTTC
once TRBJ2-6 - TRBV12-5 CASGLVLGRAAGANVLTF TGTGCTAGTGGTTTGGTACTGGGCAGGGCGGCTGGGGCCAACGTCCTGACTTTC
few TRBJ2-3 - TRBV7-3 CASSLMGPDTQYF TGTGCCAGCAGCTTAATGGGCCCAGATACGCAGTATTTT
few TRBJ2-6 - TRBV6-1 CATSRTWSGANVLTF TGTGCCACCTCTCGGACATGGTCTGGGGCCAACGTCCTGACTTTC
- TRBJ2-2 - TRBV4-3 CASSQETGKNTGELFF TGCGCCAGCAGCCAAGAAACGGGGAAGAACACCGGGGAGCTGTTTTTT
- TRBJ2-1 TRBD1 TRBV6-6 CASSTLTGRNPNEQFF TGTGCCAGCAGTACCCTGACAGGGCGAAACCCCAATGAGCAGTTCTTC
few TRBJ2-1 TRBD2 TRBV9 CASSVVGGTSGGNEQFF TGTGCCAGCAGCGTAGTGGGAGGGACTAGCGGGGGAAATGAGCAGTTCTTC
few TRBJ1-2 - TRBV2 CASRVGTGGTYGYTF TGTGCCAGCAGGGTCGGGACGGGAGGCACCTATGGCTACACCTTC
- TRBJ1-1 - TRBV19 CASRRDTLNTEAFF TGTGCCAGTAGACGGGACACCCTGAACACTGAAGCTTTCTTT
- TRBJ2-3 TRBD1 TRBV15 CATSGDRDVDTQYF TGTGCCACCAGCGGGGACAGGGACGTCGATACGCAGTATTTT
once TRBJ2-5 TRBD2 TRBV5-6 CASRYSGRGRGETQYF TGTGCCAGCAGATATAGCGGGAGAGGAAGAGGAGAGACCCAGTACTTC
- TRBJ2-2 - TRBV6-5 CASSPPRGGPGELFF TGTGCCAGCAGTCCGCCTAGGGGAGGACCCGGGGAGCTGTTTTTT
few TRBJ2-7 TRBD2 TRBV7-9 CASSLASGSGSYEQYF TGTGCCAGCAGCTTAGCAAGCGGTAGCGGGAGTTACGAGCAGTACTTC
- TRBJ1-2 TRBD1 TRBV28 CASSSGTGGVYGYTF TGTGCCAGCAGCTCCGGGACAGGGGGGGTCTATGGCTACACCTTC
- TRBJ1-2 - TRBV4-1 CASSQERGSGYGYTF TGCGCCAGCAGCCAAGAGCGGGGGTCGGGCTATGGCTACACCTTC
few TRBJ1-1 - TRBV6-5 CASSSPPREAFF TGTGCCAGCAGTTCACCCCCGAGGGAAGCTTTCTTT
- TRBJ2-1 - TRBV7-9 CASSLEAVYNEQFF TGTGCCAGCAGCTTAGAAGCGGTTTACAATGAGCAGTTCTTC
few TRBJ1-4 - TRBV14 CASSQWTDEKLFF TGTGCCAGCAGCCAGTGGACAGATGAAAAACTGTTTTTT
- TRBJ2-1 - TRBV7-9 CASSLDGDIQFF TGTGCCAGCAGCTTGGACGGGGACATTCAGTTCTTC
- TRBJ2-5 TRBD2 TRBV27 CASSMTSGYQETQYF TGTGCCAGCAGTATGACTAGCGGGTACCAAGAGACCCAGTACTTC
- TRBJ2-3 - TRBV15 CATSRGGGGTDTQYF TGTGCCACCAGCAGAGGTGGAGGAGGCACAGATACGCAGTATTTT
- TRBJ1-5 TRBD1 TRBV7-8 CASTRQGVNQPQHF TGTGCCAGCACCCGCCAGGGGGTCAATCAGCCCCAGCATTTT
- TRBJ1-6 - TRBV7-3 CASSFSSLLPDNSPLHF TGTGCCAGCAGCTTTAGCAGCCTTTTACCCGATAATTCACCCCTCCACTTT
- TRBJ1-2 TRBD1 TRBV7-2 CASSPERQGHYGYTF TGTGCCAGCAGCCCCGAGCGACAGGGACACTATGGCTACACCTTC
few TRBJ2-7 TRBD1 TRBV5-1 CASSPSGGYEQYF TGCGCCAGCAGCCCTTCAGGGGGCTACGAGCAGTACTTC
- TRBJ2-7 TRBD2 TRBV6-5 CASSKLAGADYEQYF TGTGCCAGCAGTAAACTAGCGGGAGCGGACTACGAGCAGTACTTC
- TRBJ2-2 TRBD1 TRBV10-3 CAIPGQGNTGELFF TGTGCCATTCCGGGACAGGGGAACACCGGGGAGCTGTTTTTT
- TRBJ2-7 - TRBV27 CASSSLPGELSKYEQYF TGTGCCAGCAGTTCCCTTCCAGGGGAACTGTCTAAGTACGAGCAGTACTTC
- TRBJ2-7 - TRBV7-9 CASSSQGNLGEQYF TGTGCCAGCAGCTCACAGGGAAACCTGGGGGAGCAGTACTTC
once TRBJ2-7 TRBD2 TRBV5-8 CAGTLGGRGQYF TGTGCCGGAACCTTGGGAGGGAGAGGGCAGTACTTC
- TRBJ1-2 - TRBV19 CASSSNRGTLYGYTF TGTGCCAGTAGTTCGAATCGGGGTACCCTCTATGGCTACACCTTC
- TRBJ2-5 TRBD1 TRBV28 CASSLGQEETQYF TGTGCCAGCAGTTTGGGACAGGAAGAGACCCAGTACTTC
- TRBJ2-5 TRBD1 TRBV7-6 CASSQPGQGASETQYF TGTGCCAGCAGCCAACCGGGACAGGGGGCGTCAGAGACCCAGTACTTC
few TRBJ2-3 TRBD2 TRBV7-8 CASSQRLAGVTDTQYF TGTGCCAGCAGTCAGAGACTAGCGGGAGTGACAGATACGCAGTATTTT
- TRBJ2-2 - TRBV4-2 CASSQDLSSGDTGELFF TGTGCCAGCAGCCAAGATTTGTCGTCGGGGGACACCGGGGAGCTGTTTTTT
- TRBJ2-1 TRBD2 TRBV30 CAWSATTSGRAFNEQFF TGTGCCTGGAGTGCTACGACTAGCGGGAGGGCCTTTAATGAGCAGTTCTTC
- TRBJ1-3 TRBD1 TRBV7-2 CASSPGQGPSGNTIYF TGTGCCAGCAGCCCCGGACAGGGGCCCTCTGGAAACACCATATATTTT
once TRBJ2-1 - TRBV14 CASSQVRGGNEQFF TGTGCCAGCAGCCAAGTTAGGGGTGGCAATGAGCAGTTCTTC
- TRBJ2-1 TRBD1 TRBV4-2 CASSQAAGQDYNEQFF TGTGCCAGCAGCCAAGCCGCGGGACAGGACTACAATGAGCAGTTCTTC
- TRBJ2-2 TRBD2 TRBV27 CASSLPISSGGSGELFF TGTGCCAGCAGTTTACCCATTTCTAGCGGCGGTTCCGGGGAGCTGTTTTTT
- TRBJ2-7 - TRBV11-3 CASSFSGQAYEQYF TGTGCCAGCAGCTTTTCCGGACAAGCCTACGAGCAGTACTTC
- TRBJ2-7 TRBD2 TRBV28 CASSSSLAGGAYEQYF TGTGCCAGCAGTTCCTCTTTAGCGGGAGGGGCGTACGAGCAGTACTTC
- TRBJ2-3 TRBD2 TRBV27 CASSLGVGGTTDTQYF TGTGCCAGCAGTTTAGGGGTCGGGGGGACCACAGATACGCAGTATTTT
- TRBJ2-1 TRBD1 TRBV7-9 CASSLLVTGVYNEQFF TGTGCCAGCAGCTTACTTGTGACAGGGGTTTACAATGAGCAGTTCTTC
- TRBJ2-7 TRBD1 TRBV5-1 CASSLPLGQEITEQYF TGCGCCAGCAGCTTACCGCTGGGACAGGAGATCACCGAGCAGTACTTC
- TRBJ2-1 - TRBV2 CASSFPLGGGPVDEQFF TGTGCCAGCAGTTTCCCTCTAGGGGGAGGGCCCGTAGATGAGCAGTTCTTC
- TRBJ2-7 - TRBV4-3 CASSQERHLAGLPYEQYF TGCGCCAGCAGCCAAGAGAGACACTTGGCGGGGCTCCCCTACGAGCAGTACTTC
once TRBJ2-1 - TRBV21-1 CASTQPGLAGGGAVDEQFF TGTGCCAGCACCCAACCAGGGCTAGCGGGAGGAGGCGCGGTGGATGAGCAGTTCTTC
few TRBJ1-2 - TRBV15 CATSRQGIIEGEGYTF TGTGCCACCAGCAGACAGGGAATTATAGAAGGGGAAGGCTACACCTTC
- TRBJ1-5 TRBD1 TRBV19 CASFGQGTQPQHF TGTGCCAGCTTCGGACAGGGGACTCAGCCCCAGCATTTT
- TRBJ2-7 TRBD2 TRBV28 CASSLPSGRLEQYF TGTGCCAGCAGTTTACCTAGCGGGAGACTAGAGCAGTACTTC
- TRBJ2-6 - TRBV5-4 CASSPEFQQGKFSGANVLTF TGTGCCAGCAGCCCAGAATTCCAACAGGGAAAATTCTCCGGGGCCAACGTCCTGACTTTC
- TRBJ2-7 TRBD2 TRBV9 CASSEGGLEGGEQYF TGTGCCAGCAGCGAGGGAGGGTTGGAGGGAGGAGAGCAGTACTTC
- TRBJ2-7 - TRBV5-3 CARSLKARSYF TGTGCCAGAAGCTTGAAAGCCAGGTCGTACTTC
few TRBJ2-7 TRBD2 TRBV27 CASSLPGGEQYF TGTGCCAGCAGTTTGCCGGGGGGAGAGCAGTACTTC